The source of this TCR beta chain is a study of blood T cell repertoires in COVID-19. Overall study context: Samples came from the United States, Italy and Spain, spanning acute and convalescent COVID-19. T cells, B-cell-depleted T cells, or PBMCs supplied cDNA or gDNA.

Per germline, CDR1 GTSNPN and CDR2 SVGIG (reference sequence). Trimming left V 2 bases short and J 0 bases short, with 4 bases between. The CDR3 is made up of 12 amino acids. The authors' processing: Amplification with reference gene primers provided the estimates of nucleated cell counts. Clones were read by immunoSEQ multiplex PCR, and TCRdb kept only the in-frame ones, dropping some. D and trimming were read from the DNA, whereas the V and J calls and clone size are those reported in that table. The data hold 130,000 or so clones, with 84% observed a single time. This chain uses TRBV30 with TRBJ1-2; D unclear. The source material was peripheral blood. This TCR was sampled from a woman aged 55-70 years with acute or convalescent COVID-19. CDR3 protein: CAWSSANYGYTF. The CDR3 DNA reads TGTGCCTGGAGTTCGGCTAACTATGGCTACACCTTC.